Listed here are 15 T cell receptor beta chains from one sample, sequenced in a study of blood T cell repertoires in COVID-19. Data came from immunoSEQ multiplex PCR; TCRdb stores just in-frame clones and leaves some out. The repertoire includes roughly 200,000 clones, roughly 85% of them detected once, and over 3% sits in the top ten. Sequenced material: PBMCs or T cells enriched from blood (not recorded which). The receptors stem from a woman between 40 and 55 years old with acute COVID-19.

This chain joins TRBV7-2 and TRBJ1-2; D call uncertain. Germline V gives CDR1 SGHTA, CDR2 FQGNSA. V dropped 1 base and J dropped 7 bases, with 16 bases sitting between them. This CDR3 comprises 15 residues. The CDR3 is CASSLELRQTTGYTF. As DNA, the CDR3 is TGTGCCAGCAGCTTAGAGTTGAGACAAACGACTGGCTACACCTTC.

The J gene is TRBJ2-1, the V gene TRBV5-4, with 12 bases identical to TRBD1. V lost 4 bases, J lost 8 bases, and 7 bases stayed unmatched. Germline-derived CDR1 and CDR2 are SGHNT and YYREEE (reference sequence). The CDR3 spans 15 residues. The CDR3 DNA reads TGTGCCAGCAGCGTCCCGGGACAGGGGGCAGATGAGCAGTTCTTC. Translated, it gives CASSVPGQGADEQFF. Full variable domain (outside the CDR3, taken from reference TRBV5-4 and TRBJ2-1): ETGVTQSPTHLIKTRGQQVTLRCSSQSGHNTVSWYQQALGQGPQFIFQYYREEENGRGNFPPRFSGLQFPNYSSELNVNALELDDSALYLCASSVPGQGADEQFFGPGTRLTVL.

The CDR3 loop is CASSSTTYTGTGNDGYTF. The CDR3 coding sequence is TGCGCCAGCAGCTCCACGACCTATACCGGGACAGGGAATGATGGCTACACCTTC. The chain joins TRBV5-1 to TRBJ1-2, with TRBD1 matching over 9 bases. Germline V lookup: CDR1 SGHRS, CDR2 YFSETQ. This CDR3 comprises 18 residues. J was trimmed by 6 bases and V by 3 bases; bases with no gene match: 18. Based on the CDR3 plus reference TRBV5-1 and TRBJ1-2, the full variable domain is KAGVTQTPRYLIKTRGQQVTLSCSPISGHRSVSWYQQTPGQGLQFLFEYFSETQRNKGNFPGRFSGRQFSNSRSEMNVSTLELGDSALYLCASSSTTYTGTGNDGYTFGSGTRLTVV.

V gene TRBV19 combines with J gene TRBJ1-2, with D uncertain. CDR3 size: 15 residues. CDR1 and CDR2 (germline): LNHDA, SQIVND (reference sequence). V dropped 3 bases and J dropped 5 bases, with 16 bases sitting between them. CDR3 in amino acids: CASSMSRTAVYGYTF. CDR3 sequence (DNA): TGTGCCAGTAGTATGTCCAGGACTGCCGTTTATGGCTACACCTTC.

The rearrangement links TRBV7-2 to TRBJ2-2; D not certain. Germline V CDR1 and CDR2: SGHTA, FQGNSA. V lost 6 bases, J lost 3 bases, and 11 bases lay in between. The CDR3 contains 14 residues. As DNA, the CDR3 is TGTGCCAGCAGACTTAGTTACGACACCGGGGAGCTGTTTTTT. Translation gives CASRLSYDTGELFF.

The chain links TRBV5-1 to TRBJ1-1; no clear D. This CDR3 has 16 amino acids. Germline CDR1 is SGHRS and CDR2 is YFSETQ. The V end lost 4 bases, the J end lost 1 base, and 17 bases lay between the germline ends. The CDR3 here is CASSPMGSGENTEAFF. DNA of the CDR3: TGCGCCAGCAGCCCAATGGGGAGTGGGGAGAACACTGAAGCTTTCTTT.

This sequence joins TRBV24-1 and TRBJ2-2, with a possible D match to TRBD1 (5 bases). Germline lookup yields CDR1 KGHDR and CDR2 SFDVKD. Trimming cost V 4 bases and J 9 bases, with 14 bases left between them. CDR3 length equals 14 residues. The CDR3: CATSDTARARELFF. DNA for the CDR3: TGTGCCACCAGTGACACCGCCAGGGCTCGGGAGCTGTTTTTT.

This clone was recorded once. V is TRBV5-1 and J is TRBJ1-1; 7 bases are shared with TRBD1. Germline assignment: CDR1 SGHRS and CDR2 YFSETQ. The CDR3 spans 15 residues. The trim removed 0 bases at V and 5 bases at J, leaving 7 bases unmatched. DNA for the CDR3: TGCGCCAGCAGCTTGGAAACAGGGGTCTGGACTGAAGCTTTCTTT. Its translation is CASSLETGVWTEAFF.

This CDR3 is CAISESSGVTSTDTQYF. The DNA of the CDR3 is TGTGCCATCAGTGAGTCTAGCGGGGTGACTAGCACAGATACGCAGTATTTT. This chain joins TRBV10-3 and TRBJ2-3; 8 nucleotides line up with TRBD2. The CDR3 length is 17 residues. V gave up 0 bases and J gave up 0 bases; unmatched junction bases: 5. Germline V lookup: CDR1 ENHRY, CDR2 SYGVKD.

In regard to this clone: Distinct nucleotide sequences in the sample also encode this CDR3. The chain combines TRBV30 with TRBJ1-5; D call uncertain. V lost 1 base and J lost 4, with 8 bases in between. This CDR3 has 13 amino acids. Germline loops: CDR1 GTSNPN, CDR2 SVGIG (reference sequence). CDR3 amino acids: CAWSDRGNQPQHF. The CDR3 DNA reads TGTGCCTGGAGTGATAGAGGTAATCAGCCCCAGCATTTT.

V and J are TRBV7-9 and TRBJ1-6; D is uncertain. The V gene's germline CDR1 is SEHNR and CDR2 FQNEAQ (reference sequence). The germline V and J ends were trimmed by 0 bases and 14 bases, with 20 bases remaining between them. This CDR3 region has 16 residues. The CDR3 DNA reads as TGTGCCAGCAGCTTAGCGCGTGAATTAAGGGTCGGGGCCCTCCACTTT. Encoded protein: CASSLARELRVGALHF. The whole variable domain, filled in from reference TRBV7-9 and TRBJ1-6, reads DTGVSQNPRHKITKRGQNVTFRCDPISEHNRLYWYRQTLGQGPEFLTYFQNEAQLEKSRLLSDRFSAERPKGSFSTLEIQRTEQGDSAMYLCASSLARELRVGALHFGNGTRLTVT.

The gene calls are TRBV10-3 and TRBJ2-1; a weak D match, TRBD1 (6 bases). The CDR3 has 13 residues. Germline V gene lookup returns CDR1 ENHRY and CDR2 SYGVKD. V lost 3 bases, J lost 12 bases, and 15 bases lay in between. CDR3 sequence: CAISEGDNVSQFF. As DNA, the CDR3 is TGTGCCATCAGTGAAGGGGACAACGTCTCGCAGTTCTTC.

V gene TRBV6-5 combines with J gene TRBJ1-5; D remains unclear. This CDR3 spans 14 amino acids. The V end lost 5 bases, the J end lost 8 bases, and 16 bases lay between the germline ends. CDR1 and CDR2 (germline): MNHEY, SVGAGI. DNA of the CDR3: TGTGCCAGCAGTCCCTCGAGGCTGGGTGAGCCCCAGCATTTT. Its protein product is CASSPSRLGEPQHF.

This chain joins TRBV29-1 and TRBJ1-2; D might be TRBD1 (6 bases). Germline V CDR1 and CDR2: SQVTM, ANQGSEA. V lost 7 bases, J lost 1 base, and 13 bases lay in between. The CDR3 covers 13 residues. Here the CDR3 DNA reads TGCAGCGCCGGCGGACAGATTAACTATGGCTACACCTTC. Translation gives CSAGGQINYGYTF.

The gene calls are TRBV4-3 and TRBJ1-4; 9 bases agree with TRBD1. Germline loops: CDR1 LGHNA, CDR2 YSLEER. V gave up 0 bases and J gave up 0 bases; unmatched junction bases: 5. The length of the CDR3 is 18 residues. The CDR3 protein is CASSQEYRGPATNEKLFF. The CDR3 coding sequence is TGCGCCAGCAGCCAAGAATACAGGGGGCCTGCAACTAATGAAAAACTGTTTTTT.